Listed below are T cell receptor beta chains from one sample, sequenced in a study of CD8 T cells in ankylosing spondylitis. TCRdb processed the 5' RACE reads anew with MiXCR; each CDR3 protein has one entry. The data show 30,000 to 40,000 distinct CDR3 sequences, about 9.4% seen once. What was sequenced was blood, either unsorted or a sorted T cell fraction (not recorded which). These receptors originate from a male donor with ankylosing spondylitis or in good health (not recorded which). Each CDR3 is given with its conserved first and last residue. A D gene is named only where the DNA matches it firmly. The listing skips clone size in some rows; elsewhere it reads once, few, many or a size class.

d_gene	abundance	v_gene	len	j_gene	CDR3nt	CDR3aa
.	many	TRBV20-1	13	TRBJ2-2	TGCAGTGCTAACAGACCTCCTAGCGGGGAGCTGTTTTTT	CSANRPPSGELFF
.	many	TRBV25-1	13	TRBJ1-2	TGTGCCAGCAGTCCCTGGGGGCACTATGGCTACACCTTC	CASSPWGHYGYTF
.	many	TRBV24-1	14	TRBJ2-2	TGTGCCACCAGTGTGTCCAGGGACGCCGGGGAGCTGTTTTTT	CATSVSRDAGELFF
.	.	TRBV14	14	TRBJ2-7	TGTGCCAGCAGCCTACGTCAAGAGCGGGACGAGCAGTACTTC	CASSLRQERDEQYF
.	many	TRBV20-1	15	TRBJ2-7	TGCAGTGCTCGCCGGCCCGGGCCGGTAATGGACGAGCAGTACTTC	CSARRPGPVMDEQYF
.	.	TRBV19	13	TRBJ1-1	TGTGCCAGTGGACACAACGAGAACACTGAAGCTTTCTTT	CASGHNENTEAFF
.	many	TRBV20-1	16	TRBJ2-2	TGCAGTGCTAGAGATGGTCGGGAAGGTGGGACCGGGGAGCTGTTTTTT	CSARDGREGGTGELFF
.	many	TRBV6-2/TRBV6-3	12	TRBJ1-5	TGTGCCAGCAGTCAGGGTGGGAGGCCCCAGCATTTT	CASSQGGRPQHF
.	.	TRBV27	15	TRBJ1-1	TGTGCCAGCAGTTTATCGACAGTTTCTTACACTGAAGCTTTCTTT	CASSLSTVSYTEAFF
TRBD2	many	TRBV4-3	19	TRBJ2-4	TGCGCCAGCAGCCAAGAAGTTCTCCTCGGGACTAGCGGACAAAACATTCAGTACTTC	CASSQEVLLGTSGQNIQYF
.	many	TRBV29-1	14	TRBJ2-5	TGCAGCGTTGTAGGGGCGGCCTCACAAGAGACCCAGTACTTC	CSVVGAASQETQYF
.	many	TRBV27	16	TRBJ2-5	TGTGCCAGCCCACTACTCCGCCGGCCTTTCCGGGAGACCCAGTACTTC	CASPLLRRPFRETQYF
TRBD1	few	TRBV20-1	13	TRBJ2-7	TGCAGTAGCACCGGGACAGGGATGTACGAGCAGTACTTC	CSSTGTGMYEQYF
TRBD2	many	TRBV20-1	17	TRBJ2-5	TGCAGTGCTAGCAGGGTGGTTAGCGGGAGGGGTAGAGAGACCCAGTACTTC	CSASRVVSGRGRETQYF
.	many	TRBV12-3/TRBV12-4	16	TRBJ2-1	TGTGCCAGCAGTTTAGATGCCCAAAGCTCCTACAATGAGCAGTTCTTC	CASSLDAQSSYNEQFF
TRBD2	many	TRBV7-8	16	TRBJ2-5	TGTGCCAGCAGCACATGGACTAGCGGGAGACAAGAGACCCAGTACTTC	CASSTWTSGRQETQYF
TRBD1	many	TRBV28	14	TRBJ2-3	TGTGCCAGCAGTTCGACAGGGGGCGCAGATACGCAGTATTTT	CASSSTGGADTQYF
TRBD1	many	TRBV7-9	15	TRBJ2-1	TGTGCCAGCCATGGTCCAGGGGGCGGGTACAATGAGCAGTTCTTC	CASHGPGGGYNEQFF
TRBD2	many	TRBV14	14	TRBJ2-1	TGTGCCAGCAGCCTAGGACTAGCGGGAGGGCCTTGGTTCTTC	CASSLGLAGGPWFF
.	many	TRBV6-5	14	TRBJ2-2	TGTGCCAGCAGTTACTCCCAAAACACCGGGGAGCTGTTTTTT	CASSYSQNTGELFF
TRBD1	many	TRBV5-1	18	TRBJ2-7	TGCGCCAGCAGCTTAAGGGGGCTGCGTAACTCTAGCTCCTACGAGCAGTACTTC	CASSLRGLRNSSSYEQYF
TRBD1	many	TRBV20-1	13	TRBJ2-7	TGCAGTGCTTCCGGGACAGGGGGCTACGAGCAGTACTTC	CSASGTGGYEQYF
.	many	TRBV7-3	13	TRBJ2-3	TGTGCCAGCAGCCAGCGGGCGACAGATACGCAGTATTTT	CASSQRATDTQYF
.	many	TRBV7-2	15	TRBJ2-7	TGTGCCAGCAGCGTCCGGGAGCAAGGGGTCTACGAGCAGTACTTC	CASSVREQGVYEQYF
TRBD2	many	TRBV11-2	16	TRBJ2-1	TGTGCCAGCAGCTGGTTGACTAGCGGGGCCTACAATGAGCAGTTCTTC	CASSWLTSGAYNEQFF